The T cell receptor beta chain described here comes from a study of blood T cell repertoires in COVID-19. Study-wide background: T cells, B-cell-depleted T cells, or PBMCs supplied cDNA or gDNA.

The CDR3 is made up of 14 amino acids. CDR1 is LNHDA and CDR2 is SQIVND in the germline V gene (reference sequence). J gave up 8 bases and V 2 bases, and 6 bases lay outside the gene matches. This table comes from immunoSEQ multiplex PCR, and its TCRdb copy is limited to in-frame clones, with some not included. The sample has over 30,000 clones; around 80% are singletons. In its sample, this clone was seen once. This receptor was obtained from an older man with active or convalescent COVID-19. The specimen sequenced was peripheral blood. This rearrangement joins TRBV19 to TRBJ1-2; TRBD1 matches 9 bases. The CDR3 DNA is TGTGCCAGTAGTATAACACAGGGGGCGAGAGGCTACACCTTC. Its translation is CASSITQGARGYTF.